This T cell receptor (beta chain) was sequenced for a study of metastatic and nonmetastatic thyroid tumors. Overall study: The authors compared repertoires across blood and tumor or nodule tissue from malignant and benign thyroid patients.

This clone has at least ten counts. As yet, its antigen is unknown. Study-level points and caveats: TCR beta diversity was reportedly significantly higher in malignant thyroid tumors than benign nodules, in blood and tumor.

In the original analysis: The study took CDR3 differences across clinicopathological groups and made a distant-metastasis classifier for papillary thyroid cancer from them. TCRdb re-called clones from the PCR reads using MiXCR. The V and J calls follow TCRdb's processing rather than the paper's. The sample lists some 23,000 clones, approximately 30% occurring once. All patients reached thyroid surgery having received no treatment beforehand. The specimen sequenced was tumor tissue. The source of this sequence is a female donor with papillary thyroid cancer or a benign thyroid nodule (not recorded which). Some clones in this sample may be carry-over from other donors' samples.

The CDR3 sequence: CATSDIRQSTDTQYF. CDR3 coding DNA: TGTGCCACCAGTGATATTAGACAGAGCACAGATACGCAGTATTTT. The chain links TRBV24-1 to TRBJ2-3; tentative D call: TRBD1 (5 bases). CDR1 and CDR2 (germline): KGHDR, SFDVKD. The germline V and J ends were trimmed by 3 bases and 0 bases, with 9 bases remaining between them. The CDR3 is 15 residues long.